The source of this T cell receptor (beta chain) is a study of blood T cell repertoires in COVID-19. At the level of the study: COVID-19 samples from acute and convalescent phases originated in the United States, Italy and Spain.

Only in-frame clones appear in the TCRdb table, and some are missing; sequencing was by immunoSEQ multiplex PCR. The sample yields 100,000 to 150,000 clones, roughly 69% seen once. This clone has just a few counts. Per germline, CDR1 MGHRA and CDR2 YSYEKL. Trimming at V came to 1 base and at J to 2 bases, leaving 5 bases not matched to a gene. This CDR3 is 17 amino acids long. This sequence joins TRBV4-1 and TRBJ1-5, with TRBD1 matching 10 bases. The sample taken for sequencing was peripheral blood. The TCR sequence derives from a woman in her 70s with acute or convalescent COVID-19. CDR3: CASSQVPGTGGNQPQHF. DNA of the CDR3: TGCGCCAGCAGCCAAGTCCCCGGGACAGGGGGCAATCAGCCCCAGCATTTT.